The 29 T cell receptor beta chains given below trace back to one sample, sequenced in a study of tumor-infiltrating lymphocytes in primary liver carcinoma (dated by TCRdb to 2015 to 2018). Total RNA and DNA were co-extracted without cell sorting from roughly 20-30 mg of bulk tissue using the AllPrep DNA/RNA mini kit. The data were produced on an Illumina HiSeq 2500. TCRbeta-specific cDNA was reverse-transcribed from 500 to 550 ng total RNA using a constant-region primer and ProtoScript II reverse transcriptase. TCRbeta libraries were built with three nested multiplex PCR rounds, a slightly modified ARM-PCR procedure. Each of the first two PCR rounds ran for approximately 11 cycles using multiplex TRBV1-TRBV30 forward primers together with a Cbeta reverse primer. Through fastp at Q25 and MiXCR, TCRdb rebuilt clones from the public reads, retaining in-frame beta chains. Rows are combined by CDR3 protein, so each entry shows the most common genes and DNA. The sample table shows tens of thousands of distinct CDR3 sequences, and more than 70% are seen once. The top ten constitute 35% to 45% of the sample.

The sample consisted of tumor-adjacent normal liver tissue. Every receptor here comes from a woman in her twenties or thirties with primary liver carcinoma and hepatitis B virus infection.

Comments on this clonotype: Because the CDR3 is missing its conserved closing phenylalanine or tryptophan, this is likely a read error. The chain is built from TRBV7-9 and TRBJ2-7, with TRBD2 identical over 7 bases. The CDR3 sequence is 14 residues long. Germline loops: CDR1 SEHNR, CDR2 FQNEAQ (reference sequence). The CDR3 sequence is CASSSGGLSYEQYC. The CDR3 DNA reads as TGTGCCAGTAGCTCGGGAGGCCTCTCCTATGAGCAGTACTGC.

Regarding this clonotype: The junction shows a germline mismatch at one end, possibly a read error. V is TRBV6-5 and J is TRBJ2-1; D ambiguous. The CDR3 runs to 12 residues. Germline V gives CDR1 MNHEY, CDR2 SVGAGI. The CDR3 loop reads CASSPGIHEQLF. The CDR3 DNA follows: TGTGCCAGCAGTCCCGGTATCCACGAGCAGCTCTTC.

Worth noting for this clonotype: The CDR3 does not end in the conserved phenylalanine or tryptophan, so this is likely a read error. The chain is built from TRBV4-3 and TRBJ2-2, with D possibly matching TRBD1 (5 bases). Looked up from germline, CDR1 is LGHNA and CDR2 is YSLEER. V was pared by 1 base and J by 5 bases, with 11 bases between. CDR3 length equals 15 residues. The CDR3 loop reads CASSQAEGVTGELFL. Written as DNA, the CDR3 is TGCGCCAGCAGCCAAGCCGAAGGGGTTACCGGGGAGCTGTTTTTA.

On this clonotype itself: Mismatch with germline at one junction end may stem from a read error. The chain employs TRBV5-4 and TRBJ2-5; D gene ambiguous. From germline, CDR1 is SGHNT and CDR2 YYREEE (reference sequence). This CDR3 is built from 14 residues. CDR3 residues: CTSSLVGPQETHYF. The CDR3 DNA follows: TGTACCAGTAGCTTGGTTGGGCCACAAGAGACCCACTACTTT.

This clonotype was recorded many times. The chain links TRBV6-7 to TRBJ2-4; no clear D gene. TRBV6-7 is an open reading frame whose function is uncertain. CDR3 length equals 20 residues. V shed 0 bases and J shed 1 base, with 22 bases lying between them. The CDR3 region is CASSYSSTEAPARAKNIQYF. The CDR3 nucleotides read TGTGCCAGCAGTTACTCGTCGACGGAAGCACCCGCTCGCGCCAAAAACATTCAGTACTTC.

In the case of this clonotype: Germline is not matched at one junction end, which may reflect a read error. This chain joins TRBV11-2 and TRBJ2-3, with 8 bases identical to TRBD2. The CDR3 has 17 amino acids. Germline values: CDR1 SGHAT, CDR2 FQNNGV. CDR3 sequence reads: CASSHRGSGSLTGTRFF. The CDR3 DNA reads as TGTGCCAGCAGCCATCGAGGGAGCGGGAGCCTCACAGGTACGCGGTTTTTT.

CDR3: CACIKQSAIYNSPLHF. For the CDR3, the DNA is TGTGCTTGCATTAAACAGTCTGCCATATATAATTCACCCCTCCACTTT. The genes are TRBV6-5 and TRBJ1-6; D gene ambiguous. The CDR3 loop spans 16 amino acids. Germline lookup yields CDR1 MNHEY and CDR2 SVGAGI.

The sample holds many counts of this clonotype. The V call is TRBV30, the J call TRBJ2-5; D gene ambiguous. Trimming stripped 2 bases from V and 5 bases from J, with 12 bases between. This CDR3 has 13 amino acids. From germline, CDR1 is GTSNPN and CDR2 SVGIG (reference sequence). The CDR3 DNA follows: TGTGCCTGGAGTATTAACGGGTGGGAGACCCAGTACTTC. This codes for CAWSINGWETQYF.

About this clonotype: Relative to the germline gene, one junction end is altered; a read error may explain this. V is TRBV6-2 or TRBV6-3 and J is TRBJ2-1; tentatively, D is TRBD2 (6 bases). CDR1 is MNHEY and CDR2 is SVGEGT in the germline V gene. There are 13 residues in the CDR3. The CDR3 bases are TGTGCCAGCAGTTACAGGGAGGCCAATGAGGAGTTCTTC. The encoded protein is CASSYREANEEFF.

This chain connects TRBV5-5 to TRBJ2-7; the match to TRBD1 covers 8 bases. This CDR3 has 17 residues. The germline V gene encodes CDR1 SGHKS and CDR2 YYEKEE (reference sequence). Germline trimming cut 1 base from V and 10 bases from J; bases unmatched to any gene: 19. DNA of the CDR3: TGTGCCAGCAGCTTGAAGGACAGGGCGCACAGCTCCTACGGACAGTACTTC. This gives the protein CASSLKDRAHSSYGQYF.

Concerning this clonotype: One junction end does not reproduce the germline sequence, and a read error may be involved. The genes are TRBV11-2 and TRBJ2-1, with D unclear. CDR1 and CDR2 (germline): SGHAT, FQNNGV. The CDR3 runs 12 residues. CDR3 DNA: TGTGCAAGCAACATGGAAAGGAATGAACAGTTCTTC. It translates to CASNMERNEQFF.

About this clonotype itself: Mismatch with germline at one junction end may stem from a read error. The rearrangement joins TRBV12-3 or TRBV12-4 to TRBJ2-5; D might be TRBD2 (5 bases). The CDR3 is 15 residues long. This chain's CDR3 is CASSTYPGREETQYF. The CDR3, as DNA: TGCGCTAGCAGCACCTATCCCGGGCGCGAAGAGACCCAGTACTTC.

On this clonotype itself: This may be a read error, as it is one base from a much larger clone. CDR3 in amino acids: CSVGVSSYEQYF. DNA of the CDR3: TGCAGCGTTGGGGTCAGTTCCTACGAGCAGTACTTC. V usage is TRBV29-1 and J usage is TRBJ2-7; D unclear. Trimming removed 4 bases from V and 1 base from J, with 8 bases in between. Germline V gene lookup returns CDR1 SQVTM and CDR2 ANQGSEA. There are 12 residues in the CDR3.

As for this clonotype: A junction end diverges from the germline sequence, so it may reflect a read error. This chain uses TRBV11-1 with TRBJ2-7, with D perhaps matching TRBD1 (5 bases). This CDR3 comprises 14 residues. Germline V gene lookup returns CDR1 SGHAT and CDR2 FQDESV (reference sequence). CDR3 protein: CARSYGALTYGQYF. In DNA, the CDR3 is TGTGCCAGAAGCTATGGGGCCTTAACCTACGGGCAGTACTTC.

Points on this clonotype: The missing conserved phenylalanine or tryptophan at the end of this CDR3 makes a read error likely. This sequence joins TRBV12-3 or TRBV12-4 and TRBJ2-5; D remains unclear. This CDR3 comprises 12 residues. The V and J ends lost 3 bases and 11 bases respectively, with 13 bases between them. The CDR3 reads CASSFSGGTQYL. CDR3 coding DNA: TGTGCCAGCAGTTTCTCCGGTGGAACTCAGTACCTC.

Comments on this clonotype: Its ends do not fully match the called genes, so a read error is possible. In DNA, the CDR3 is TGTGTCAGCAGTGAACGGGGGGAACTCTCCTACGAACAGTACTTC. This codes for CVSSERGELSYEQYF. The chain employs TRBV6-1 and TRBJ2-7; 7 bases agree with TRBD2. This CDR3 contains 15 residues. Germline V lookup: CDR1 MNHNS, CDR2 SASEGT.

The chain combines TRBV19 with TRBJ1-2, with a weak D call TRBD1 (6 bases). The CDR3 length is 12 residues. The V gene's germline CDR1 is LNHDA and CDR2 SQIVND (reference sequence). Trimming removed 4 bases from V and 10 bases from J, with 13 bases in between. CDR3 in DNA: TGTGCCAGTAGTAGCTACAGGGATTCCTACACCTTC. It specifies CASSSYRDSYTF.

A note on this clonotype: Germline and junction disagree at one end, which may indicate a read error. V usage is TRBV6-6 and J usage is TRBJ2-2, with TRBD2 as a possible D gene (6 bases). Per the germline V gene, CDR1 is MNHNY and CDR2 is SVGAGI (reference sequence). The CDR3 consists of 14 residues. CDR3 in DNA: TGTGTCACCCGGGGGTTCGCGAACACTGGGGAGCTGTTTTTT. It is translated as CVTRGFANTGELFF.

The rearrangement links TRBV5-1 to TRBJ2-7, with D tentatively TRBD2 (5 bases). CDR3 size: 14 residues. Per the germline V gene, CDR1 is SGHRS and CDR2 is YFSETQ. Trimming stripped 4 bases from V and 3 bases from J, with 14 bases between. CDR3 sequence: CASSLNASSYEQYF. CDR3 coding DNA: TGCGCCAGCAGCCTAAACGCTAGCAGCTACGAGCAGTACTTC.

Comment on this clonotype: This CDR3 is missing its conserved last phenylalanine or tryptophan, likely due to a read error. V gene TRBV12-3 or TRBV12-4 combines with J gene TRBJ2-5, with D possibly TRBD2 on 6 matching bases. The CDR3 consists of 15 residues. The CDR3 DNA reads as TGTGACAGCAGCACCTACTCCGGGAGCGTAGAGACCCAGTACTCC. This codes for CDSSTYSGSVETQYS.

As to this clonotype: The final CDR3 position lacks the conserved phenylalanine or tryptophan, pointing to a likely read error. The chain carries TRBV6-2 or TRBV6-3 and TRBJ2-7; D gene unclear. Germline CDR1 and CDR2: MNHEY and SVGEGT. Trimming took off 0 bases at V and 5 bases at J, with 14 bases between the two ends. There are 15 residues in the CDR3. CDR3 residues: CASSYSGGSVDEQYS. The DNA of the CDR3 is TGTGCCAGCAGTTACTCAGGTGGCTCGGTCGACGAGCAGTACTCC.

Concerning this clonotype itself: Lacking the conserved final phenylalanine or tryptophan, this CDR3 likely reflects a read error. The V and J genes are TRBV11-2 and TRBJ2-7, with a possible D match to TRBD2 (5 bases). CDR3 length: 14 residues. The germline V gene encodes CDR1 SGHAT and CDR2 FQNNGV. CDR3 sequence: CVSGFGEAAYEQYS. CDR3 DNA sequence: TGTGTCAGCGGCTTCGGGGAAGCTGCCTACGAGCAGTACTCC.

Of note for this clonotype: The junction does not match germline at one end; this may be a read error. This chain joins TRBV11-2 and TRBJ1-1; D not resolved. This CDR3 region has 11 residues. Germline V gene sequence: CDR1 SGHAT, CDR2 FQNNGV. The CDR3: CARSPGIEALF. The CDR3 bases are TGTGCCAGGAGCCCCGGGATAGAAGCTCTCTTT.

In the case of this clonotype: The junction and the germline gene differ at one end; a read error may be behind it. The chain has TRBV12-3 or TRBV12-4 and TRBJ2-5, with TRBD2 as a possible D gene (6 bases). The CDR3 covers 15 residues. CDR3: CASSTYPGSEETQCF. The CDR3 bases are TGTGCAAGCAGCACCTACCCCGGGAGTGAAGAGACCCAGTGCTTT.

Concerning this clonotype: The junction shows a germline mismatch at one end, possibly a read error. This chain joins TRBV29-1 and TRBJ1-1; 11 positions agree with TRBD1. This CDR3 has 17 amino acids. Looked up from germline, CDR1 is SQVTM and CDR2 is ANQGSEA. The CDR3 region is CSVADSGTGGRGTEALF. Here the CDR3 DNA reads TGCAGCGTTGCTGATTCGGGGACAGGGGGACGGGGCACTGAAGCTCTCTTT.

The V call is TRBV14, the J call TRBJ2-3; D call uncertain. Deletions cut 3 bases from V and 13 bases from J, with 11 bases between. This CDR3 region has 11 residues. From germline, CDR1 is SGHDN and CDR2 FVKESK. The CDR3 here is CASSQASPKYF. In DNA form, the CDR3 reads TGTGCCAGCAGCCAGGCTAGTCCAAAGTATTTT.

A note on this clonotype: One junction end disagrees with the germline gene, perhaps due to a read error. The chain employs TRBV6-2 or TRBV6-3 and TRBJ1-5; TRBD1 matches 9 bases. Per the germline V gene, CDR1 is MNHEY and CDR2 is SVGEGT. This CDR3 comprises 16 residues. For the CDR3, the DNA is TGTGTCAGCAGACCACAGGGGGCTCGAGGCAATCAGCCCCTGCATTTT. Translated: CVSRPQGARGNQPLHF.

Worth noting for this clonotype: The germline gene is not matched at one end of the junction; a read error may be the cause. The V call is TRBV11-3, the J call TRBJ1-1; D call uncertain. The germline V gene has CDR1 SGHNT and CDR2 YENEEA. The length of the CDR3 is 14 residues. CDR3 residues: CAISLAGGNIEAFF. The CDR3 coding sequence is TGTGCCATCAGCTTAGCGGGAGGGAACATTGAAGCTTTCTTT. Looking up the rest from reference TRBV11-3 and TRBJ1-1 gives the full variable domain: EAGVVQSPRYKIIEKKQPVAFWCNPISGHNTLYWYLQNLGQGPELLIRYENEEAVDDSQLPKDRFSAERLKGVDSTLKIQPAELGDSAVYLCAISLAGGNIEAFFGQGTRLTVV.

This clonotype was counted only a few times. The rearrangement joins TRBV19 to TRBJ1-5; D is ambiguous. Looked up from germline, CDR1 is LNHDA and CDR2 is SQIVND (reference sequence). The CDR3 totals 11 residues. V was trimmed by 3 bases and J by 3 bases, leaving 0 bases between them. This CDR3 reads CASSINQPQHF. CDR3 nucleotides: TGTGCCAGTAGTATCAATCAGCCCCAGCATTTT.